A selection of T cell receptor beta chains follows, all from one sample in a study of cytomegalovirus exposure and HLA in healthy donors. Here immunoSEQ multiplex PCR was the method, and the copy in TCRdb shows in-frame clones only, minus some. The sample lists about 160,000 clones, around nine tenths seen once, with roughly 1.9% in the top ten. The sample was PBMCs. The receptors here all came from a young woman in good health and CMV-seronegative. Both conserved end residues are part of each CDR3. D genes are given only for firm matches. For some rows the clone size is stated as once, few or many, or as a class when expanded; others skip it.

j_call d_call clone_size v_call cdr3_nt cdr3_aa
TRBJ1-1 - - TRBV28 TGTGCCAGCAGTTTAGGACTGATGAACACTGAAGCTTTCTTT CASSLGLMNTEAFF
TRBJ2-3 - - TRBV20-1 TGCAGTGCTTTCGTTAATACGCAGTATTTT CSAFVNTQYF
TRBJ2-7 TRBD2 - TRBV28 TGTGCCAGCAGTTTTATTGGCGGGGGATTCTACGAGCAGTACTTC CASSFIGGGFYEQYF
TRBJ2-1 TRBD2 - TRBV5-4 TGTGCCAGCTTACTAGCGGGAGCCTACAATGAGCAGTTCTTC CASLLAGAYNEQFF
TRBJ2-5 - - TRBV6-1 TGTGCCACTAGCCCGGGACACGCCTCAGAGGGCCAGTACTTC CATSPGHASEGQYF
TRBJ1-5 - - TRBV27 TGTGCCAGCAGTCTACGAAGCAATCAGCCCCAGCATTTT CASSLRSNQPQHF
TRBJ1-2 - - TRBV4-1 TGCGCCAGCAGGAACACAGGGAACTATGGCTACACCTTC CASRNTGNYGYTF
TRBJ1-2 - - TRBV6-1 TGTGCCAGCAGGGCCTCCCGGACTTACACCTTC CASRASRTYTF
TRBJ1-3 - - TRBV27 TGTGCCAGCAGTTTATCCGGGACTGGAAACACCATATATTTT CASSLSGTGNTIYF
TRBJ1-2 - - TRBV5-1 TGCGCCAGCAGCTTAGCCCGACAGAGCATTAACTATGGCTACACCTTC CASSLARQSINYGYTF
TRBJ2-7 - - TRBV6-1 TGTGCCAGCAGTGAAATGGAGACAGACTACGAGCAGTACTTC CASSEMETDYEQYF
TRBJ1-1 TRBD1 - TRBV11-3 TGTGCCAGCAGCCCCACAGGGGGCACTGAAGCTTTCTTT CASSPTGGTEAFF
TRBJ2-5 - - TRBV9 TGTGCCAGCAACGCCCGACAGAAGGAGACCCAGTACTTC CASNARQKETQYF
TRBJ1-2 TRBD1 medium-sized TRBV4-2 TGTGCCAGCAGCCAAGACAGGACAGGGCCTTACTATGGCTACACCTTC CASSQDRTGPYYGYTF
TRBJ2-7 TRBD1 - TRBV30 TGCGCCTGGTCGCTCGTGGACAGGGGTTGGGAGCAGTACTTC CAWSLVDRGWEQYF
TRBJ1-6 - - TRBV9 TGTGCCAGCAGCGTGGGCAGCTCCTGGTTAGATTCACCCCTCCACTTT CASSVGSSWLDSPLHF
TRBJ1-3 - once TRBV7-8 TGTGCCAGCAGCCCCCAGGGGACGTTTGGAAACACCATATATTTT CASSPQGTFGNTIYF
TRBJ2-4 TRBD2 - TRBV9 TGTGCCAGCAGCGTAGGAGGACTAGCGGGTAAAAACATTCAGTACTTC CASSVGGLAGKNIQYF
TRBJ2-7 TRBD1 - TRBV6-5 TGTGCCAGCAGTTCCGACAGGGGCCGTACCTACGAGCAGTACTTC CASSSDRGRTYEQYF
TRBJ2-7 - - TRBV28 TGTGCCACCTTTAGGGGGAGCTCCTACGAGCAGTACTTC CATFRGSSYEQYF
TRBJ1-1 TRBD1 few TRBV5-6 TGTGCCAGCAGCTTGAAGGGGGAGACAGGGGTTACTGAAGCTTTCTTT CASSLKGETGVTEAFF
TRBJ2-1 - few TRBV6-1 TGTGCCAGCAGTGAAGCGGGCAGGGGTTGGAATGAGCAGTTCTTC CASSEAGRGWNEQFF
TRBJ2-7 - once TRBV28 TGTGCCAGCAGTTTGTCCAGACAGGTAGACTACGAGCAGTACTTC CASSLSRQVDYEQYF
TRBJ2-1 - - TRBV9 TGTGCCAGCAGCGGACTCTTCCACAATGAGCAGTTCTTC CASSGLFHNEQFF
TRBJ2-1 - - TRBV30 TGTGCCTGGAGCCGACTACTTTACAATGAGCAGTTCTTC CAWSRLLYNEQFF
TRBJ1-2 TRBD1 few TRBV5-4 TGTGCCAGCAGCTTTGGACAGGCCGGCCTCTATGGCTACACCTTC CASSFGQAGLYGYTF
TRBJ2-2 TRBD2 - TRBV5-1 TGCGCCAGCAGCTCACCACAAAGCGGGATGAACACCGGGGAGCTGTTTTTT CASSSPQSGMNTGELFF
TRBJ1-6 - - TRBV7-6 TGTGCCAGCAGCTTAGAGCGCAGGGGTAGATCACCCCTCCACTTT CASSLERRGRSPLHF
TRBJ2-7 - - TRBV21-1 TGTGCCAGCAGCAAAAGGTGGACAGGGGGCTACGAGCAGTACTTC CASSKRWTGGYEQYF
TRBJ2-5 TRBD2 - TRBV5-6 TGTGCCAGCAGCTCGGAAAGCGGGAGGTTAGGGGAGACCCAGTACTTC CASSSESGRLGETQYF
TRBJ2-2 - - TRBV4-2 TGTGCCAGCAGCCCCCTGGGACAATCGAACACCGGGGAGCTGTTTTTT CASSPLGQSNTGELFF
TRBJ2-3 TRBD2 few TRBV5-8 TGTGCCAGCAGCTTCTTCGGGGGGGCGATTAACGATACGCAGTATTTT CASSFFGGAINDTQYF
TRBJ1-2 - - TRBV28 TGTGCCAGCGCTTTAGCTGACTATGGCTACACCTTC CASALADYGYTF
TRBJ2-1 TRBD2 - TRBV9 TGTGCCAGCAGCGTAGAAGCTGGACTAGCGGGGGACAATGAGCAGTTCTTC CASSVEAGLAGDNEQFF
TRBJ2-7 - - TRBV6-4 TGTGCCAGCAGTGACCCCGCAGGGGACTACGAGCAGTACTTC CASSDPAGDYEQYF
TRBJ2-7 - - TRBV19 TGTGCCAGTAGTTCAGGGGGGTACGAGCAGTACTTC CASSSGGYEQYF
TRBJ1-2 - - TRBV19 TGTGCCAGTAGTCCTGGGGCAGCAACCCATCCTAACTATGGCTACACCTTC CASSPGAATHPNYGYTF